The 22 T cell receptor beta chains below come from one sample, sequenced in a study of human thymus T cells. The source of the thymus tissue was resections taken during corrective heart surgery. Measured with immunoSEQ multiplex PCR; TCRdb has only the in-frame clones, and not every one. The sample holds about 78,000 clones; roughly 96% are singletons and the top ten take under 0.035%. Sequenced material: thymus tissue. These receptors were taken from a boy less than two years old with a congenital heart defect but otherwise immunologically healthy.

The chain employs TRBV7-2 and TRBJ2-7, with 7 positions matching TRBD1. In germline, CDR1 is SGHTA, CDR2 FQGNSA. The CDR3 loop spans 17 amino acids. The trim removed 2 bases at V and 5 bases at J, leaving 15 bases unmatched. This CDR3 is CASSLCLQGEIVHEQYF. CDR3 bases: TGTGCCAGCAGCTTATGTCTTCAGGGGGAGATAGTCCACGAGCAGTACTTC.

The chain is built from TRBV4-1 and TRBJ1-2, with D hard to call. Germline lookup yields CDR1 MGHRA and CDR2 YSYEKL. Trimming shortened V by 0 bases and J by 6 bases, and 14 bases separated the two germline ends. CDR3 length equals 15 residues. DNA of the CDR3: TGCGCCAGCAGCCAAGAAAAACTCAGAGACGATGGCTACACCTTC. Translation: CASSQEKLRDDGYTF.

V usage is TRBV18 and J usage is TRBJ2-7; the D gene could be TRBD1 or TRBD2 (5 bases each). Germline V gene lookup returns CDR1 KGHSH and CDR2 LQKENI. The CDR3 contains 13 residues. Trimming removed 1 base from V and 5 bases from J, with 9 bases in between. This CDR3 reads CASSPRQGDEQYF. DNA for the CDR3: TGTGCCAGCTCACCACGGCAGGGAGACGAGCAGTACTTC.

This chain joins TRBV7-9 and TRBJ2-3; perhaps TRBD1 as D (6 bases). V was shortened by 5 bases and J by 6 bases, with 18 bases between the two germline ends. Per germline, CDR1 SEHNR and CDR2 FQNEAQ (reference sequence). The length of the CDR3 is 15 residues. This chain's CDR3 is CASSTTYRVRDTQYF. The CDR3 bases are TGTGCCAGCAGCACTACGTACAGGGTACGGGATACGCAGTATTTT.

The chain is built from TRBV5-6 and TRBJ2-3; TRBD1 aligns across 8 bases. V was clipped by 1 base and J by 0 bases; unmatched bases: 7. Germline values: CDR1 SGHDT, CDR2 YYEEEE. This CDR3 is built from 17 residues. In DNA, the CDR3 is TGTGCCAGCAGCTTGTGTGTCCGGACAGGGAGCACAGATACGCAGTATTTT. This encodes CASSLCVRTGSTDTQYF.

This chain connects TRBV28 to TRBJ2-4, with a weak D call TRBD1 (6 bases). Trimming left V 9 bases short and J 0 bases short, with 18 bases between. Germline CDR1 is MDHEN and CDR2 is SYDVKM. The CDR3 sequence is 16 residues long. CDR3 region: CASRDGHRVAKNIQYF. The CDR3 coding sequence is TGTGCCAGTAGAGACGGGCACAGGGTAGCCAAAAACATTCAGTACTTC.

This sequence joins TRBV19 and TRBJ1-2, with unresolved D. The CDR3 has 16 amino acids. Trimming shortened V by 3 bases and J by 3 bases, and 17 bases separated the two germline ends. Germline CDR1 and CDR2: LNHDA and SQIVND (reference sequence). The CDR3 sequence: CASSIPLRQDHYGYTF. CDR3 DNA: TGTGCCAGTAGTATCCCCTTAAGGCAGGACCACTATGGCTACACCTTC.

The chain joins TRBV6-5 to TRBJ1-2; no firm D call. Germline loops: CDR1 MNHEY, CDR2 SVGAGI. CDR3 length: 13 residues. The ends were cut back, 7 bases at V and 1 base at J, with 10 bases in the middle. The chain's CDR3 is CASKGLGNYGYTF. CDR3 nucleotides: TGTGCCAGCAAGGGTCTCGGTAACTATGGCTACACCTTC.

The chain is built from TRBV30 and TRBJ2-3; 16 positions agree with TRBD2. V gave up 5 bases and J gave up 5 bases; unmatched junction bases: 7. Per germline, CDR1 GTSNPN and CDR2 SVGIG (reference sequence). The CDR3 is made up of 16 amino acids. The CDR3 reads CAWGGTSGGDVDTQYF. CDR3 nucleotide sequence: TGTGCCTGGGGAGGGACTAGCGGGGGGGATGTAGATACGCAGTATTTT.

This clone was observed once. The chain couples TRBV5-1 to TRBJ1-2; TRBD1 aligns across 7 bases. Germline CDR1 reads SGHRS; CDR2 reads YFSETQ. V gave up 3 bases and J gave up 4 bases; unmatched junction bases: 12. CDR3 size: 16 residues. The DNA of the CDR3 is TGCGCCAGCAGCTCCCCCCTGACAGGGCCCACCTATGGCTACACCTTC. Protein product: CASSSPLTGPTYGYTF.

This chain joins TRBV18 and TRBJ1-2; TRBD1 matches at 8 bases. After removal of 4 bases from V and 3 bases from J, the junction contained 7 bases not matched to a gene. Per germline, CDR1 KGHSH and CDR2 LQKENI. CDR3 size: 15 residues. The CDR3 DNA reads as TGTGCCAGCTCACGGCACCGGGACAGGCACTATGGCTACACCTTC. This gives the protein CASSRHRDRHYGYTF.

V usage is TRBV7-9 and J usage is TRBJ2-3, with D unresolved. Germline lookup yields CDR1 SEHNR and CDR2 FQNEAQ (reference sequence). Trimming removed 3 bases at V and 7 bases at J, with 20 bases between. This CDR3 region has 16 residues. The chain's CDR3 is CASSFGITAPPHTQYF. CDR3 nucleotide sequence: TGTGCCAGCAGCTTTGGAATCACGGCTCCTCCCCATACGCAGTATTTT.

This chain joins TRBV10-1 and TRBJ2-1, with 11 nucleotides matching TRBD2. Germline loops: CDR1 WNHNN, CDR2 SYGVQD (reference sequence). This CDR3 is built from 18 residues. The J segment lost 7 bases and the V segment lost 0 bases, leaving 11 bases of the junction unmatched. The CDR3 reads CASSESSLAGGRGNEQFF. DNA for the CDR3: TGCGCCAGCAGTGAGTCTTCCTTAGCGGGAGGGAGAGGTAATGAGCAGTTCTTC.

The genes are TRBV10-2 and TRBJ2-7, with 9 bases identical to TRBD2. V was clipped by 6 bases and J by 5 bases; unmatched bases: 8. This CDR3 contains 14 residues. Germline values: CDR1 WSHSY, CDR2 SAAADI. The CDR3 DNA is TGCGCCAGCAGCGCGGGACTAGCTCCCCACGAGCAGTACTTC. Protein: CASSAGLAPHEQYF.

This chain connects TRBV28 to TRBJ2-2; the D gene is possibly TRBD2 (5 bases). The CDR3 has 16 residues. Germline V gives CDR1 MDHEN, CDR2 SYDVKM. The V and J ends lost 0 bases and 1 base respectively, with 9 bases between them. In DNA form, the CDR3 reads TGTGCCAGCAGTTTATGTAGCGACAAGAACACCGGGGAGCTGTTTTTT. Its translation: CASSLCSDKNTGELFF.

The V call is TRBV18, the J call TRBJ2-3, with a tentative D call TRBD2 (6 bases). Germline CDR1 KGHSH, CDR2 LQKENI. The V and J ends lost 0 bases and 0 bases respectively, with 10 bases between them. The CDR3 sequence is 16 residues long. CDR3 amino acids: CASSPPAGTSTDTQYF. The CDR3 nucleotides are TGTGCCAGCTCACCACCCGCAGGGACTAGCACAGATACGCAGTATTTT. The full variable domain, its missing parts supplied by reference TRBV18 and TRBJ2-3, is NAGVMQNPRHLVRRRGQEARLRCSPMKGHSHVYWYRQLPEEGLKFMVYLQKENIIDESGMPKERFSAEFPKEGPSILRIQQVVRGDSAAYFCASSPPAGTSTDTQYFGPGTRLTVL.

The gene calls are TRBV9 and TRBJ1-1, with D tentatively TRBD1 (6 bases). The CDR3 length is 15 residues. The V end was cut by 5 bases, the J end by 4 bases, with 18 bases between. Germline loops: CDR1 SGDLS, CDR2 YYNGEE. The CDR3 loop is CASRPIRGGPTEAFF. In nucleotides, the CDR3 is TGTGCCAGCAGACCCATTAGGGGGGGGCCCACTGAAGCTTTCTTT.

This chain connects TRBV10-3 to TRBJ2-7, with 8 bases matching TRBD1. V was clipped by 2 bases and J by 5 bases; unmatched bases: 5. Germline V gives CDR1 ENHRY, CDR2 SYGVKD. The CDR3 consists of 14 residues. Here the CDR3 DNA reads TGTGCCATCAGTGAGGACAGGGGTGGGAACGAGCAGTACTTC. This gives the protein CAISEDRGGNEQYF.

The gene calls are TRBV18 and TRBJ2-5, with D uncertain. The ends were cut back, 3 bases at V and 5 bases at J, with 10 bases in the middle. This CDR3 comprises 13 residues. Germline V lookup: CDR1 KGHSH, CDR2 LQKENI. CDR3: CASSPVRPETQYF. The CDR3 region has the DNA TGTGCCAGCTCACCCGTCCGGCCGGAGACCCAGTACTTC.

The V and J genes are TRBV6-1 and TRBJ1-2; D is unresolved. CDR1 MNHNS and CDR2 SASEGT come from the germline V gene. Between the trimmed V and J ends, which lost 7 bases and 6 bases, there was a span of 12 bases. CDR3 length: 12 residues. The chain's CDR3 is CASKQVGNGYTF. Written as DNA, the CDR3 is TGTGCCAGCAAGCAAGTAGGGAATGGCTACACCTTC.

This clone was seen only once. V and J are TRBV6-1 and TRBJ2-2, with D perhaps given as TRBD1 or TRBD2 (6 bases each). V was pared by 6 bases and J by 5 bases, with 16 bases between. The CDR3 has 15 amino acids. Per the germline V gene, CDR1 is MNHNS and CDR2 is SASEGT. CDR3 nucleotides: TGTGCCAGCAGAGGGGGGACGGGGGAGACCGGGGAGCTGTTTTTT. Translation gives CASRGGTGETGELFF.

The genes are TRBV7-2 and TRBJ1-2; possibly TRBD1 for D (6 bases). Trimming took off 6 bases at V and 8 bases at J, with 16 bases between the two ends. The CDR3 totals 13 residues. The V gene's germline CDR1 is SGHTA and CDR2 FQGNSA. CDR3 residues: CASRYRVREGYTF. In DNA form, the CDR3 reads TGTGCCAGCAGGTACAGGGTCCGGGAGGGCTACACCTTC.